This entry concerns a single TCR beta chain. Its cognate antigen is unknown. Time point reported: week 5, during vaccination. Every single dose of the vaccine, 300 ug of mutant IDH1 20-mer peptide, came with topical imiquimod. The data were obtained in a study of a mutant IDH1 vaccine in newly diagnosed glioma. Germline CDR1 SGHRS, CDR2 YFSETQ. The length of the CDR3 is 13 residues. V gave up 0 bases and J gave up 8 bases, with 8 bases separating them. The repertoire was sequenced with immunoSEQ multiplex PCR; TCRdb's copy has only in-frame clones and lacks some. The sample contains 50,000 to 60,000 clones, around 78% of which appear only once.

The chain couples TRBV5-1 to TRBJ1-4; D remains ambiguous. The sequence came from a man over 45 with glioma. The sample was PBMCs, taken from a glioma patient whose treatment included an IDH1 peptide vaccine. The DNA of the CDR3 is TGCGCCAGCAGCTTGGGGGAAAGGGAAAAACTGTTTTTT. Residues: CASSLGEREKLFF. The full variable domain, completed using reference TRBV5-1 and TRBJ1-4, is KAGVTQTPRYLIKTRGQQVTLSCSPISGHRSVSWYQQTPGQGLQFLFEYFSETQRNKGNFPGRFSGRQFSNSRSEMNVSTLELGDSALYLCASSLGEREKLFFGSGTQLSVL.